Below are 30 T cell receptor beta chains sequenced from a single sample in a study of molecular identifiers for immune sequencing clone quantification. From the PCR reads, TCRdb called clonotypes with MiXCR, one entry per CDR3 protein. This table has 50,000 to 75,000 distinct CDR3 sequences, 15% to 20% appearing once. Sequenced input: naive CD8+ T cells from blood, with Jurkat cell RNA spiked in. Sample subset: FACS-sorted CD8+CD4-CCR7+CD45RA+ naive T cells. These receptors all come from a human donor in good health. Some libraries in this study had Jurkat cell RNA spiked in.

This clonotype was counted ten times or more. The chain recombines TRBV10-3 with TRBJ2-7; 12 bases agree with TRBD2. With V trimmed by 4 bases and J by 1 base, 17 bases remained unmatched. The CDR3 consists of 20 residues. CDR1 ENHRY and CDR2 SYGVKD come from the germline V gene. The CDR3 loop reads CAISGPFSGTSGYLSYEQYF. The DNA for the CDR3 is TGTGCCATCAGTGGCCCCTTTTCCGGGACTAGCGGGTACTTATCCTACGAGCAGTACTTC.

Notes on this clonotype: Since a much larger clone is just one base distant, this may be a read error. The rearrangement links TRBV7-8 to TRBJ1-2, with 7 bases aligning to TRBD1. The length of the CDR3 is 15 residues. Germline lookup yields CDR1 SGHVS and CDR2 FQNEAQ. CDR3 loop: CASSPPDRRLHGYAF. CDR3 coding DNA: TGTGCCAGCAGCCCACCGGACAGGAGGCTCCATGGCTACGCCTTC.

This clonotype has a count of ten or more. The chain is built from TRBV28 and TRBJ2-3, with D possibly called TRBD1 or TRBD2 (5 bases each). With 6 bases removed from V and 4 bases from J, the gap between germline ends came to 11 bases. Germline V gene sequence: CDR1 MDHEN, CDR2 SYDVKM. This CDR3 comprises 13 residues. The CDR3 spells CASSRRGADTQYF. CDR3 DNA: TGTGCCAGCAGCCGCCGGGGCGCAGATACGCAGTATTTT.

This clonotype was found a few times. This chain links TRBV21-1 with TRBJ2-3. TRBV21-1 is a pseudogene locus. CDR3 length equals 12 residues. The CDR3 reads CASSKSADTQYF. CDR3 coding DNA: TGTGCCAGCAGCAAATCAGCAGATACGCAGTATTTT.

The table lists this clonotype with many counts. The V gene is TRBV12-3 or TRBV12-4, the J gene TRBJ1-2; D is uncertain. The CDR3 totals 12 residues. With 3 bases removed from V and 7 bases from J, the gap between germline ends came to 9 bases. CDR3 DNA sequence: TGTGCCAGCAGTTTCACGGCGGCTGGCTACACCTTC. Translation gives CASSFTAAGYTF.

The chain links TRBV4-3 to TRBJ1-6, with D unresolved. Germline V gives CDR1 LGHNA, CDR2 YSLEER. V lost 0 bases to trimming and J lost 3 bases, with 12 bases between them. The length of the CDR3 is 17 residues. Here the CDR3 reads CASSQDRAAHYNSPLHF. In nucleotides, the CDR3 is TGCGCCAGCAGCCAAGATCGGGCAGCCCACTATAATTCACCCCTCCACTTT.

In its sample, this clonotype was seen a few times. The rearrangement joins TRBV2 to TRBJ2-1, with 13 bases matching TRBD2. Germline V gene sequence: CDR1 SNHLY, CDR2 FYNNEI. The CDR3 has 15 amino acids. Trimming removed 5 bases from V and 8 bases from J; junction bases left unmatched: 6. The CDR3 protein is CASSLTSGRLDEQFF. The CDR3 DNA is TGTGCCAGCAGTTTGACTAGCGGGAGGCTCGATGAGCAGTTCTTC.

This clonotype came up a few times. The rearrangement joins TRBV28 to TRBJ2-7; 8 nucleotides align to TRBD2. Germline V CDR1 and CDR2: MDHEN, SYDVKM. This CDR3 comprises 14 residues. The trim removed 3 bases at V and 6 bases at J, leaving 7 bases unmatched. CDR3 residues: CASSLPAGAFEQYF. The CDR3, as DNA: TGTGCCAGCAGTTTGCCAGCGGGAGCTTTCGAGCAGTACTTC.

This clonotype was counted at least ten times. The V and J genes are TRBV6-4 and TRBJ1-1; no clear D. CDR1 MRHNA and CDR2 SNTAGT come from the germline V gene. V lost 4 bases and J 4 bases, leaving 10 bases between the germline ends. There are 13 residues in the CDR3. CDR3 coding DNA: TGTGCCAGCAGTGTCGCGGAGAGCACTGAAGCTTTCTTT. As protein: CASSVAESTEAFF.

As to this clonotype: A much larger clone is a single base away; this may be a read error. This chain joins TRBV29-1 and TRBJ2-1; weak D call: TRBD2 (5 bases). CDR1 SQVTM and CDR2 ANQGSEA come from the germline V gene. The CDR3 length is 13 residues. The DNA for the CDR3 is TGCAGCGTTCGTCTAGCTACGTACAATGAGCAGCTCTTC. As protein: CSVRLATYNEQLF.

This clonotype has a count of ten or more. The genes are TRBV7-9 and TRBJ2-3; D remains unclear. The CDR3 has 14 amino acids. V lost 2 bases and J lost 3, with 9 bases in between. In germline, CDR1 is SEHNR, CDR2 FQNEAQ (reference sequence). CDR3 residues: CASSLLLGTDTQYF. The DNA for the CDR3 is TGTGCCAGCAGCTTACTGCTAGGGACAGATACGCAGTATTTT.

The chain is built from TRBV5-4 and TRBJ2-3; possibly TRBD2 for D (5 bases). Deletions cut 2 bases from V and 2 bases from J, with 12 bases between. In germline, CDR1 is SGHNT, CDR2 YYREEE (reference sequence). The CDR3 runs to 15 residues. The CDR3 sequence: CASSFRGRDTDTQYF. CDR3 in DNA: TGTGCCAGCAGCTTTCGCGGGCGTGACACAGATACGCAGTATTTT.

At least ten counts were recorded for this clonotype. V is TRBV4-3 and J is TRBJ2-3; weak D call: TRBD2 (5 bases). CDR1 is LGHNA, CDR2 YSLEER, per germline. V was shortened by 4 bases and J by 4 bases, with 9 bases between the two germline ends. CDR3 length: 13 amino acids. The CDR3 spells CASSREWADTQYF. CDR3 nucleotide sequence: TGCGCCAGCAGCCGGGAGTGGGCAGATACGCAGTATTTT.

This clonotype showed up just a few times. The rearrangement joins TRBV28 to TRBJ1-4; 10 bases fit TRBD1. Per the germline V gene, CDR1 is MDHEN and CDR2 is SYDVKM. The CDR3 is made up of 14 amino acids. The V segment lost 7 bases and the J segment 8 bases; nucleotides outside the gene matches: 7. The CDR3 DNA reads as TGTGCCAGCACCCGGACAGGGGGAGGGGAAAAACTGTTTTTT. This translates into CASTRTGGGEKLFF.

This sequence joins TRBV7-9 and TRBJ2-7, with 8 bases fitting TRBD1. J gave up 2 bases and V 4 bases, and 4 bases lay outside the gene matches. Germline values: CDR1 SEHNR, CDR2 FQNEAQ (reference sequence). This CDR3 comprises 14 residues. CDR3 region: CASSSGTGPYEQYF. The CDR3 DNA reads TGTGCCAGCAGCTCCGGGACAGGACCCTACGAGCAGTACTTC. Full variable domain (rest looked up from reference TRBV7-9 and TRBJ2-7): DTGVSQNPRHKITKRGQNVTFRCDPISEHNRLYWYRQTLGQGPEFLTYFQNEAQLEKSRLLSDRFSAERPKGSFSTLEIQRTEQGDSAMYLCASSSGTGPYEQYFGPGTRLTVT.

This clonotype was recorded many times. The V and J genes are TRBV7-9 and TRBJ2-1; D is unresolved. The length of the CDR3 is 15 residues. The V gene's germline CDR1 is SEHNR and CDR2 FQNEAQ (reference sequence). V was trimmed by 4 bases and J by 7 bases, leaving 17 bases between them. The CDR3 sequence: CASSSILGPRNEQFF. The CDR3 DNA follows: TGTGCCAGCAGCTCAATCCTCGGTCCGCGGAATGAGCAGTTCTTC.

This clonotype turned up a few times. V is TRBV20-1 and J is TRBJ2-5; D not certain. CDR1 and CDR2 from the germline V gene are DFQATT and SNEGSKA (reference sequence). The CDR3 extends over 13 amino acids. The germline V and J ends were trimmed by 6 bases and 0 bases, with 11 bases remaining between them. This CDR3 reads CSASRGNQETQYF. Here the CDR3 DNA reads TGCAGTGCCAGCCGTGGTAACCAAGAGACCCAGTACTTC.

This clonotype was observed many times. The gene calls are TRBV3-1 and TRBJ2-1, with 12 bases lining up with TRBD2. Trimming took 3 bases from V and 1 from J; bases not matched to a gene: 13. The CDR3 consists of 20 residues. The germline CDR1 and CDR2 sequences are LGHDT and YNNKEL (reference sequence). The CDR3 protein is CASSQILPRTSGKSYNEQFF. The CDR3 DNA reads as TGTGCCAGCAGCCAGATACTACCCAGGACTAGCGGGAAATCCTACAATGAGCAGTTCTTC.

This clonotype was observed at least ten times. The rearrangement joins TRBV7-6 to TRBJ2-2; TRBD2 agrees at 7 bases. The CDR3 runs to 18 residues. Trimming cost V 5 bases and J 0 bases; bases outside gene matches: 12. In germline, CDR1 is SGHVS, CDR2 FNYEAQ. The CDR3 nucleotides read TGTGCCAGCAGCCGCGACATCCAAGGACTAGCGAACACCGGGGAGCTGTTTTTT. It specifies CASSRDIQGLANTGELFF.

In this sample, this clonotype turned up a few times. A much larger clone lies a single base off, so this may be a read error. This chain joins TRBV12-3 or TRBV12-4 and TRBJ1-5; perhaps TRBD1 as D (6 bases). This CDR3 has 15 amino acids. CDR3 sequence reads: CASRDRTHSSQPQHF. The DNA of the CDR3 is TGTGCCAGCAGAGACAGGACCCATAGCAGTCAGCCCCAGCATTTT.

This clonotype was counted ten times or more. The chain is built from TRBV6-5 and TRBJ2-5; 9 positions match TRBD2. This CDR3 comprises 17 residues. V shed 0 bases, J shed 3 bases, and the junction held 8 bases outside the gene matches. In germline, CDR1 is MNHEY, CDR2 SVGAGI. The CDR3 sequence is CASSYSLTSGTKETQYF. CDR3 nucleotide sequence: TGTGCCAGCAGTTACTCATTGACTAGCGGAACTAAAGAGACCCAGTACTTC.

A note on this clonotype: A much larger clone differs from this one at a single base, so this may be a read error. The gene calls are TRBV7-8 and TRBJ2-7, with 11 bases aligning to TRBD1. The trim removed 3 bases at V and 6 bases at J, leaving 7 bases unmatched. The CDR3 runs to 15 residues. Germline V gives CDR1 SGHVS, CDR2 FQNEAQ. The CDR3 sequence is CASSFWTGGICEQYF. As DNA, the CDR3 is TGTGCCAGCAGCTTTTGGACAGGGGGCATATGCGAGCAGTACTTC.

There are many counts of this clonotype. The rearrangement links TRBV29-1 to TRBJ2-7; 10 nucleotides agree with TRBD2. The junction had 13 bases not matched to a gene; V was cut back by 6 bases and J by 2 bases. The CDR3 sequence is 16 residues long. CDR1 SQVTM and CDR2 ANQGSEA come from the germline V gene. CDR3 in amino acids: CSVLGEAGGLTYEQYF. The DNA for the CDR3 is TGCAGCGTCCTGGGGGAAGCGGGAGGGTTGACCTACGAGCAGTACTTC.

This clonotype has ten or more counts. The V and J genes are TRBV27 and TRBJ2-3; D may be TRBD1 (6 bases). Germline V gives CDR1 MNHEY, CDR2 SMNVEV (reference sequence). V lost 6 bases to trimming and J lost 2 bases, with 15 bases between them. This CDR3 is built from 15 residues. CDR3 loop: CASRPTGSYTDTQYF. In DNA, the CDR3 is TGTGCCAGCAGACCGACAGGCAGCTACACAGATACGCAGTATTTT.

This sequence joins TRBV20-1 and TRBJ2-1, with 8 bases aligning to TRBD2. The CDR3 totals 13 residues. Germline trimming cut 8 bases from V and 3 bases from J; bases unmatched to any gene: 6. Germline lookup yields CDR1 DFQATT and CDR2 SNEGSKA (reference sequence). DNA for the CDR3: TGCAGTTTAATGGCGGGAGGCTACAATGAGCAGTTCTTC. This encodes CSLMAGGYNEQFF.

This clonotype was detected many times. The chain has TRBV12-5 and TRBJ2-4, with a tentative D call TRBD2 (5 bases). The CDR3 sequence is 15 residues long. Trimming removed 5 bases at V and 5 bases at J, with 16 bases between. From germline, CDR1 is LGHNT and CDR2 FRNRAP. CDR3 region: CASGQAPAAQNIQYF. DNA of the CDR3: TGTGCTAGTGGTCAGGCCCCAGCGGCGCAAAACATTCAGTACTTC.

In its sample, this clonotype was seen many times. The chain joins TRBV5-6 to TRBJ2-7, with TRBD2 matching 7 bases. V shed 8 bases and J 6 bases; nucleotides not matched to a gene: 5. The CDR3 runs 11 residues. From germline, CDR1 is SGHDT and CDR2 YYEEEE. The CDR3 sequence is CASGPGGEQYF. In DNA, the CDR3 is TGTGCCAGTGGACCGGGAGGCGAGCAGTACTTC.

The CDR3 reads CSVGRQGTEQYF. For the CDR3, the DNA is TGCAGCGTTGGGAGGCAGGGGACCGAGCAGTACTTC. The V gene is TRBV29-1, the J gene TRBJ2-7, with D maybe TRBD1 (6 bases). The CDR3 has 12 residues. The germline V gene has CDR1 SQVTM and CDR2 ANQGSEA. Trimming left V 4 bases short and J 6 bases short, with 13 bases between.

The chain couples TRBV12-3 or TRBV12-4 to TRBJ2-7; D is possibly TRBD1 (6 bases). V was trimmed by 2 bases and J by 1 base, leaving 12 bases between them. CDR3 length: 15 amino acids. In nucleotides, the CDR3 is TGTGCCAGCAGTTTATCCCCGACAGGTTCCTACGAGCAGTACTTC. Translation: CASSLSPTGSYEQYF.

Points on this clonotype: Given a much more abundant clone one base away, this may be a read error. The CDR3 DNA sequence: TGTGCCAGCGTAGTCGGGACTAGCCGTGCTGATACGCAGTATTTT. This translates into CASVVGTSRADTQYF. The rearrangement links TRBV6-6 to TRBJ2-3; 9 nucleotides match TRBD2. The CDR3 consists of 15 residues. V lost 8 bases and J lost 6; bases outside the gene matches: 12. CDR1 and CDR2 from the germline V gene are MNHNY and SVGAGI (reference sequence).